This T cell receptor (beta chain) was profiled in a study of identical twins. This clonotype was detected many times. Its antigen is still unknown. Template switching created a universal primer site, and the cDNA included unique molecular identifiers. MiXCR was run by TCRdb on the 5' RACE reads, yielding one entry per CDR3 protein. This table holds hundreds of thousands of distinct CDR3 sequences, 7% to 8.5% found once. Study conclusions and caveats: Twins' excess sharing was less marked for out-of-frame beta sequences.

Only healthy Caucasians were included as donors. The V gene's germline CDR1 is SEHNR and CDR2 FQNEAQ (reference sequence). Deletions cut 5 bases from V and 8 bases from J, with 15 bases between. The CDR3 totals 14 residues. These data were likewise used in another study, on yellow fever vaccine responses in identical twins. That work adds: Reported findings indicate that twins' vaccine T cell responses seemed partially convergent, partially personalized.

This receptor was identified in a woman under 30 in good health. Material: CD8+ T cells sorted from blood. This sequence joins TRBV7-9 and TRBJ1-4, with D possibly TRBD1 on 5 matching bases. CDR3 nucleotide sequence: TGTGCCAGCAGCCTCTCGACTGGGGCGGAAAAACTGTTTTTT. It encodes CASSLSTGAEKLFF.